The following is a T cell receptor (beta chain) sequence with its context. The antigen this receptor binds is unknown. The record has no base qualities; no much larger clone is one base away. TCRbeta CDR3 regions were amplified from genomic DNA by means of the immunoSEQ Assay, a bias-controlled multiplex PCR. In the source study's methods: The number of nucleated cells in each sample was estimated from the amplification of reference gene primers within the assay. To quantify the absolute abundance of each unique TCRbeta CDR3 rearrangement, sequence reads were collapsed and filtered. For each sample, productive Simpson clonality was calculated as the square root of Simpson's diversity index across productive rearrangements. The source is immuneACCESS, and TCRdb retained only in-frame sequences with V and J called. Part of the clones is not carried over; for the studies checked, unresolved V genes explain less than half of this, and the remainder is unexplained. That table supplies the V and J calls and clone size; D and trimming were determined from the DNA. Present in this sample are about 200,000 clones, more than 70% of which were seen just once. Approximately 5.5% of the sample is in the top ten clones.

From the germline V gene (reference sequence), CDR1 is PRHDT and CDR2 is FYEKMQ. Trimming removed 4 bases from V and 14 bases from J; the gene matches leave 5 bases unexplained. From the cysteine up to the phenylalanine, the CDR3 has a length of 14 residues. Only the CDR3 region is kept as DNA, spanning 42 bases read in frame from base 1. The data were taken from a study of blood T cell repertoires in COVID-19 (dated by TCRdb to 2018 to 2020). The study in broad terms: The collaborator samples originated in the United States, Italy and Spain and spanned the acute and convalescent phases of COVID-19. The material from the prospective study consisted of cDNA or gDNA derived from T cells, B-cell-depleted T cells, or PBMCs. The dataset comprised deeply sampled blood TCRbeta repertoires from subjects exposed to, actively infected with, or recovered from COVID-19. A freely available public database, intended as a resource for researchers studying the immune response to SARS-CoV-2, is where the repertoires were released. Samples came from the ongoing ImmuneRACE study (first 160 participants) plus 1,254 subjects from 6 global collaborators. A de-identified subject ID, COVID-19 status, age in years and sex were almost always included in the sample metadata. Where HLA class I and class II types were available, the types were taken from metadata supplied by the sample provider, not from assay-based typing.

Whole blood was collected in K2EDTA tubes by collaborating institutions according to the institutions' own protocols. For TCRbeta analysis, collaborators shipped samples as frozen whole blood, isolated PBMCs, or DNA extracted from either of those sample types. The research as a whole found: The quantity of clinical and demographic metadata differed by source and by participant and was supplied without curation.

This receptor was taken from a man between 35 and 55 years old with active or convalescent COVID-19. The V and J genes are TRBV13 and TRBJ2-1, with 16 bases matching TRBD2. The source material was peripheral blood. The CDR3 amino acid sequence is: CASSSSGTSGREFF. The DNA reads TGTGCCAGCAGCTCCTCTGGGACTAGCGGGAGGGAGTTCTTC.